The 27 T cell receptor beta chains below were found in one sample sequenced in a study of cytomegalovirus exposure and HLA in healthy donors. Primers included in the PCR were 60 Vbeta and 13 Jbeta primers. Sequencing used immunoSEQ multiplex PCR; TCRdb keeps in-frame clones, though not all of them. This repertoire shows 100,000 to 150,000 clones, approximately 82% found once; its top ten account for approximately 2.6%. Specimen: PBMCs. These receptor sequences come from a boy aged 2 to 10 in good health and CMV-seronegative.

This chain links TRBV6-4 with TRBJ2-1; D ambiguous. Germline-derived CDR1 and CDR2 are MRHNA and SNTAGT. The ends were cut back, 2 bases at V and 0 bases at J, with 8 bases in the middle. This CDR3 has 15 amino acids. CDR3 sequence (DNA): TGTGCCAGCAGTGACGCGCCAAGCTCCTACAATGAGCAGTTCTTC. This encodes CASSDAPSSYNEQFF.

The chain couples TRBV5-8 to TRBJ2-1; 7 bases are a match to TRBD1. Germline V gives CDR1 SGHTS, CDR2 YDEGEE. CDR3 length equals 16 residues. Trimming took 2 bases from V and 7 from J; bases not matched to a gene: 12. In nucleotides, the CDR3 is TGTGCCAGCAGCTTTTGGGCAGGGGGTATAGGAAATGAGCAGTTCTTC. The encoded protein is CASSFWAGGIGNEQFF.

The CDR3 region has the DNA TGCAGCGTTGTCATAGCGGGGGGTTTCGATACGCAGTATTTT. Its translation: CSVVIAGGFDTQYF. This chain links TRBV29-1 with TRBJ2-3; 10 nucleotides line up with TRBD2. Germline V gene sequence: CDR1 SQVTM, CDR2 ANQGSEA. V shed 4 bases and J 6 bases; nucleotides not matched to a gene: 7. The length of the CDR3 is 14 residues.

The rearrangement links TRBV13 to TRBJ2-5; 9 nucleotides match TRBD2. Germline trimming cut 0 bases from V and 5 bases from J; bases unmatched to any gene: 7. Germline loops: CDR1 PRHDT, CDR2 FYEKMQ (reference sequence). The CDR3 has 16 residues. The CDR3 DNA follows: TGTGCCAGCAGCTTAGGCGGCGGGGGGGCCATGGAGACCCAGTACTTC. It is translated as CASSLGGGGAMETQYF.

This clone was found a few times. The CDR3 DNA sequence: TGTGCCAGCAGCGTTTATGGCGATACGCAGTATTTT. Its protein product is CASSVYGDTQYF. The chain joins TRBV11-2 to TRBJ2-3; D unclear. Trimming shortened V by 5 bases and J by 6 bases, and 9 bases separated the two germline ends. The CDR3 extends over 12 amino acids. The germline gives CDR1 SGHAT, CDR2 FQNNGV.

The chain links TRBV9 to TRBJ2-3, with 7 bases matching TRBD2. The CDR3 runs 15 residues. The V segment lost 3 bases and the J segment 6 bases; nucleotides outside the gene matches: 10. The germline V gene has CDR1 SGDLS and CDR2 YYNGEE. CDR3: CASSASGTRGDTQYF. As DNA, the CDR3 is TGTGCCAGCAGCGCCAGCGGGACCCGAGGCGATACGCAGTATTTT.

The rearrangement links TRBV10-3 to TRBJ2-5; the match to TRBD2 covers 8 bases. CDR1 is ENHRY and CDR2 is SYGVKD in the germline V gene. J lost 5 bases, V lost 10 bases, and 6 bases had no gene match. The CDR3 length is 12 residues. The CDR3 nucleotides read TGTGCCACCCTGGGGACTAGGGAGACCCAGTACTTC. Translation gives CATLGTRETQYF.

The chain joins TRBV19 to TRBJ2-1; D is unresolved. Deletions cut 0 bases from V and 4 bases from J, with 7 bases between. This CDR3 is 14 amino acids long. Germline CDR1 and CDR2: LNHDA and SQIVND (reference sequence). The CDR3: CASSIDRSYNEQFF. The CDR3 DNA is TGTGCCAGTAGTATAGACCGTTCTTACAATGAGCAGTTCTTC.

This chain joins TRBV15 and TRBJ1-2, with TRBD1 as a possible D gene (5 bases). Germline loops: CDR1 LNHNV, CDR2 YYDKDF (reference sequence). With 0 bases removed from V and 8 bases from J, the gap between germline ends came to 16 bases. The CDR3 sequence is 15 residues long. The DNA of the CDR3 is TGTGCCACCAGCAGAGATAAGACAGCCCAACGAGGCTACACCTTC. Its protein product is CATSRDKTAQRGYTF.

This chain joins TRBV11-3 and TRBJ1-6, with TRBD1 matching over 9 bases. V lost 0 bases to trimming and J lost 10 bases; unmatched junction nucleotides: 7. Germline CDR1 and CDR2: SGHNT and YENEEA. The CDR3 runs to 16 residues. As DNA, the CDR3 is TGTGCCAGCAGCTTAGATACCGGGACAGGGAACTCACCCCTCCACTTT. Amino acid sequence: CASSLDTGTGNSPLHF.

The genes are TRBV5-6 and TRBJ1-2, with 11 bases matching TRBD1. CDR1 SGHDT and CDR2 YYEEEE come from the germline V gene. Trimming cost V 3 bases and J 4 bases; bases outside gene matches: 11. This CDR3 region has 17 residues. The CDR3, as DNA: TGTGCCAGCAGCTCTGGGACAGGGGGTAGGGGTTTCTATGGCTACACCTTC. The encoded protein is CASSSGTGGRGFYGYTF.

The chain recombines TRBV20-1 with TRBJ1-2; tentatively, D is TRBD1 (6 bases). The V end lost 8 bases, the J end lost 7 bases, and 14 bases lay between the germline ends. Germline V gene sequence: CDR1 DFQATT, CDR2 SNEGSKA (reference sequence). The CDR3 is 11 amino acids. Written as DNA, the CDR3 is TGCAGTACGGGACACCCAAGTGGCTACACCTTC. This codes for CSTGHPSGYTF.

This clone is a singleton in its sample. The chain is built from TRBV7-3 and TRBJ2-3; TRBD2 aligns across 15 bases. Germline V gene sequence: CDR1 SGHTA, CDR2 FQGTGA. The length of the CDR3 is 19 residues. The V segment lost 5 bases and the J segment 1 base; nucleotides outside the gene matches: 10. The chain's CDR3 is CASSLGLAGGPGGTDTQYF. The CDR3 nucleotides read TGTGCCAGCAGCCTAGGACTAGCGGGAGGGCCGGGGGGCACAGATACGCAGTATTTT.

The rearrangement links TRBV6-1 to TRBJ2-7, with 11 bases aligning to TRBD2. This CDR3 region has 14 residues. The germline V gene encodes CDR1 MNHNS and CDR2 SASEGT. Losses at the gene ends were 4 bases for V and 2 bases for J; bases not matched to a gene: 1. The DNA for the CDR3 is TGTGCCAGCAGTGCTAGCGGGAGGACCTACGAGCAGTACGTC. It yields the protein CASSASGRTYEQYV.

The chain couples TRBV7-8 to TRBJ2-1, with 7 bases aligning to TRBD2. The CDR3 totals 16 residues. Germline CDR1 is SGHVS and CDR2 is FQNEAQ. V was clipped by 1 base and J by 4 bases; unmatched bases: 7. The chain's CDR3 is CASSLVERGLYNEQFF. Written as DNA, the CDR3 is TGTGCCAGCAGCTTAGTTGAGCGGGGACTGTACAATGAGCAGTTCTTC.

The chain couples TRBV4-1 to TRBJ2-1, with 9 nucleotides matching TRBD2. This CDR3 contains 17 residues. Germline V CDR1 and CDR2: MGHRA, YSYEKL. The V and J ends lost 1 base and 5 bases, in that order; junction bases with no gene match: 9. CDR3 bases: TGCGCCAGCAGCCAAGGCCAAAGCGGGGGGTGGGACAATGAGCAGTTCTTC. It yields the protein CASSQGQSGGWDNEQFF.

The chain recombines TRBV30 with TRBJ2-2, with D perhaps matching TRBD2 (5 bases). The CDR3 has 14 residues. Germline assignment: CDR1 GTSNPN and CDR2 SVGIG (reference sequence). The V end lost 3 bases, the J end lost 6 bases, and 14 bases lay between the germline ends. The CDR3 bases are TGTGCCTGGAGGGGGTGGGAGTCGGCCGGGGAGCTGTTTTTT. This codes for CAWRGWESAGELFF.

The chain joins TRBV23-1 to TRBJ1-4; 7 bases agree with TRBD1. TRBV23-1 is placed among ORFs of uncertain function. Germline trimming cut 2 bases from V and 3 bases from J; bases unmatched to any gene: 15. The CDR3 length is 19 residues. CDR3 region: CASSQGIGGYFEPNEKLFF. In DNA, the CDR3 is TGCGCCAGCAGTCAAGGGATAGGGGGCTATTTTGAGCCTAATGAAAAACTGTTTTTT.

Points on this clone: Other DNA variants within this sample encode the same CDR3. The rearrangement uses TRBV5-6 and TRBJ2-7, with a weak D call TRBD2 (5 bases). V lost 2 bases and J lost 4, with 13 bases in between. The germline V gene encodes CDR1 SGHDT and CDR2 YYEEEE. The CDR3 sequence is 14 residues long. The CDR3 DNA follows: TGTGCCAGCAGCTTAAAATCTAGCTTGTACGAGCAGTACGTC. Protein: CASSLKSSLYEQYV.

The V gene is TRBV7-9, the J gene TRBJ2-2; no firm D call. The CDR3 has 11 amino acids. V lost 7 bases to trimming and J lost 7 bases, with 7 bases between them. The germline V gene has CDR1 SEHNR and CDR2 FQNEAQ (reference sequence). The CDR3 DNA follows: TGTGCCAGCACCCCCGTCGGGGAGCTGTTTTTT. Encoded protein: CASTPVGELFF.

The chain recombines TRBV5-1 with TRBJ2-5; weak D call: TRBD1 (5 bases). V was trimmed by 3 bases and J by 4 bases, leaving 10 bases between them. The CDR3 is 13 residues long. From germline, CDR1 is SGHRS and CDR2 YFSETQ. For the CDR3, the DNA is TGCGCCAGCAGCTGGACATGGGGAGAGACCCAGTACTTC. Translated: CASSWTWGETQYF.

This chain uses TRBV6-5 with TRBJ1-2, with D perhaps TRBD1 (5 bases). The germline CDR1 and CDR2 sequences are MNHEY and SVGAGI. Trimming shortened V by 5 bases and J by 5 bases, and 15 bases separated the two germline ends. The length of the CDR3 is 14 residues. CDR3 nucleotides: TGTGCCAGCAGTATCGGTGGGGAGGGGTATGGCTACACCTTC. It yields the protein CASSIGGEGYGYTF.

This clone appeared a single time. V and J are TRBV6-1 and TRBJ2-7, with 7 bases that match TRBD2. With V trimmed by 0 bases and J by 7 bases, 3 bases remained unmatched. The CDR3 totals 13 residues. Germline V CDR1 and CDR2: MNHNS, SASEGT. Here the CDR3 reads CASSEAWGGEQYV. CDR3 sequence (DNA): TGTGCCAGCAGTGAAGCATGGGGGGGAGAGCAGTACGTC.

The rearrangement links TRBV29-1 to TRBJ2-7; D is possibly TRBD1 (6 bases). The V gene's germline CDR1 is SQVTM and CDR2 ANQGSEA. This CDR3 has 14 residues. Trimming removed 5 bases from V and 2 bases from J, with 16 bases in between. The CDR3 DNA sequence: TGCAGCGTTCAGGACAGATCTCGAACCTACGAGCAGTACTTC. This encodes CSVQDRSRTYEQYF.

This clone was detected a few times. The gene calls are TRBV7-9 and TRBJ2-2; TRBD2 is a possible D gene (6 bases). CDR3 length equals 13 residues. CDR1 and CDR2 from the germline V gene are SEHNR and FQNEAQ (reference sequence). V lost 5 bases to trimming and J lost 4 bases, with 8 bases between them. CDR3 protein: CASSRDFTGELFF. CDR3 sequence (DNA): TGTGCCAGCAGCCGGGACTTCACCGGGGAGCTGTTTTTT.

The chain has TRBV4-3 and TRBJ2-3; D not certain. CDR3 length: 13 amino acids. The germline gives CDR1 LGHNA, CDR2 YSLEER. Trimming took off 1 base at V and 5 bases at J, with 7 bases between the two ends. The DNA of the CDR3 is TGCGCCAGCAGCCAAGGGGCGAAAGATACGCAGTATTTT. Its translation is CASSQGAKDTQYF.

This chain uses TRBV2 with TRBJ2-4, with 9 nucleotides matching TRBD2. The CDR3 spans 16 residues. V lost 5 bases, J lost 2 bases, and 7 bases stayed unmatched. Germline values: CDR1 SNHLY, CDR2 FYNNEI. The DNA for the CDR3 is TGTGCCAGCAGTAGTAGCGGGAGAGGGTCCAAAAACATTCAGTACTTC. It translates to CASSSSGRGSKNIQYF.